The TCR beta chain under discussion was sequenced for a study of blood T cell repertoires in COVID-19. In germline, CDR1 is SGHDT, CDR2 YYEEEE. The CDR3 extends over 15 amino acids. Losses at the gene ends were 4 bases for V and 3 bases for J; bases not matched to a gene: 8. In the source study's methods: Nucleated cell counts were estimated from reference gene primer amplification. Generated by immunoSEQ multiplex PCR, the TCRdb table keeps only in-frame clones and is missing some. Clone size and the V and J calls come from that table; the DNA yielded D and trimming. The table has approximately 130,000 clones, 70% to 80% seen once.

The V call is TRBV5-6, the J call TRBJ2-7; 9 bases are a match to TRBD2. The receptor's source is a human donor in a cohort sampled during active COVID-19. Sequencing used peripheral blood. CDR3 coding DNA: TGTGCCAGCAGCCCGGGACTAGCCGAAAACTACGAGCAGTACTTC. Amino acids: CASSPGLAENYEQYF.